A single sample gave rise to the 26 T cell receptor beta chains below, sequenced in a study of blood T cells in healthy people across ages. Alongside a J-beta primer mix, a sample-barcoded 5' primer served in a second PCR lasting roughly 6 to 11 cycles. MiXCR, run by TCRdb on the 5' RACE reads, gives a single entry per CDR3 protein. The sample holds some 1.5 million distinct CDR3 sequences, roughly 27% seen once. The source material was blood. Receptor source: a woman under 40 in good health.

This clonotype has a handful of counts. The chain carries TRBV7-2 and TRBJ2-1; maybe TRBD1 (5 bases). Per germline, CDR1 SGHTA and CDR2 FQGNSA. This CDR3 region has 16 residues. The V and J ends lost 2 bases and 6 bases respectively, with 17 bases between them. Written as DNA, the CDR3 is TGTGCCAGCAGCTTAACGGTAGCTGGTGGGGCCAATGAGCAGTTCTTC. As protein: CASSLTVAGGANEQFF.

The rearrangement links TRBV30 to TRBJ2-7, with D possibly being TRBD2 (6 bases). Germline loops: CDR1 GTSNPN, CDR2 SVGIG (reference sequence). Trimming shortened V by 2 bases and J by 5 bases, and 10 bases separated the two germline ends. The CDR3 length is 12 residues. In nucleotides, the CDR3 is TGTGCCTGGAGTAAGCGGGCGAACGAGCAGTACTTC. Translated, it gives CAWSKRANEQYF.

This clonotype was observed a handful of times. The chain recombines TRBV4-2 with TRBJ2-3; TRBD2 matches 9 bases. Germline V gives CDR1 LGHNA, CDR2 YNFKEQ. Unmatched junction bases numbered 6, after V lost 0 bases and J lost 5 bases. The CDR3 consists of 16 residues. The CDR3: CASSQDRAGGKDTQYF. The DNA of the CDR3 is TGTGCCAGCAGCCAAGATCGGGCGGGAGGGAAAGATACGCAGTATTTT.

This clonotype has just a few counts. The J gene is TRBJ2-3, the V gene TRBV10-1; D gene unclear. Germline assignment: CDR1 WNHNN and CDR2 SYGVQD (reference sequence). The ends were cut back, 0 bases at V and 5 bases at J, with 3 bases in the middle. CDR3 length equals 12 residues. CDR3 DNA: TGCGCCAGCAGTGAGTCGATAGATACGCAGTATTTT. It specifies CASSESIDTQYF.

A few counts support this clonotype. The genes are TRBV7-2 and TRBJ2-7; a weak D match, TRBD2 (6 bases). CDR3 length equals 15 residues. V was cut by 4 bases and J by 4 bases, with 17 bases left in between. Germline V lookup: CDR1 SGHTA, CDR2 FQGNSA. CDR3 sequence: CASSSLWGERYEQYF. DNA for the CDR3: TGTGCCAGCAGCTCCCTTTGGGGGGAACGATACGAGCAGTACTTC.

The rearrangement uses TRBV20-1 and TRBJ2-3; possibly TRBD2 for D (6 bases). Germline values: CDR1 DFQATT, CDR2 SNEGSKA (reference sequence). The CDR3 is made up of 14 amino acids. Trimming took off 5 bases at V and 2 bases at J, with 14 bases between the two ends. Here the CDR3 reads CSAATSYATDTQYF. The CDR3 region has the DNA TGCAGTGCTGCTACTAGCTACGCCACAGATACGCAGTATTTT.

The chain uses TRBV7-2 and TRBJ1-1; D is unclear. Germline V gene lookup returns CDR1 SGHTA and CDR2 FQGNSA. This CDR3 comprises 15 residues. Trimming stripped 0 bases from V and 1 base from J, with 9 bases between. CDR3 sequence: CASSLAAGRNTEAFF. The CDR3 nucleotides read TGTGCCAGCAGCTTAGCAGCGGGTCGGAACACTGAAGCTTTCTTT.

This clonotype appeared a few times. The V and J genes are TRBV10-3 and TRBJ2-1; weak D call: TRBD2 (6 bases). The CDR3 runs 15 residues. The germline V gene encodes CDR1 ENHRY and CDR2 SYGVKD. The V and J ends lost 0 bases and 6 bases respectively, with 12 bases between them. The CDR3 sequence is CAISESGLARNEQFF. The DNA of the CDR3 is TGTGCCATCAGTGAGTCGGGGCTAGCGCGCAATGAGCAGTTCTTC.

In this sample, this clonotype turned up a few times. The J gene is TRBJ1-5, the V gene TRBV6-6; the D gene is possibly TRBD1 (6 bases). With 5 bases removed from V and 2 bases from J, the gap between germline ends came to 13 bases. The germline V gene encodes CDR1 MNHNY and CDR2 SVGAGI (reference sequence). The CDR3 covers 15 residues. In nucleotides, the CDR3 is TGTGCCAGCAGTACCAAGGACAGAGGCAATCAGCCCCAGCATTTT. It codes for CASSTKDRGNQPQHF.

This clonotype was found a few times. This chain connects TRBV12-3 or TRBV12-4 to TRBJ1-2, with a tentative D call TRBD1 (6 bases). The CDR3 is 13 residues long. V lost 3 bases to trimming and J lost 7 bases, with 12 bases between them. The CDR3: CASSLRVGGGYTF. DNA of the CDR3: TGTGCCAGCAGTTTGAGGGTAGGGGGTGGCTACACCTTC.

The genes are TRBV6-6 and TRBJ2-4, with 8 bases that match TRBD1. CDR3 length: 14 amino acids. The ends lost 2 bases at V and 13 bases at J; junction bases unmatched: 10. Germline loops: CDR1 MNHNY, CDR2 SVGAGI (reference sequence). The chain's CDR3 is CASSYRDRHNEQYF. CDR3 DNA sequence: TGTGCCAGCAGTTACCGGGACAGGCACAATGAGCAGTACTTC.

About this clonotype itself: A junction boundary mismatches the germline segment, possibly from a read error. The CDR3 nucleotides are TGTGCCAGCAGGTTAGGGGGCAGGGTTACTGGAGAAACCTACGAGCAGTACTTC. It is translated as CASRLGGRVTGETYEQYF. The chain has TRBV11-2 and TRBJ2-7, with TRBD1 matching 7 bases. The length of the CDR3 is 18 residues. Germline CDR1 reads SGHAT; CDR2 reads FQNNGV.

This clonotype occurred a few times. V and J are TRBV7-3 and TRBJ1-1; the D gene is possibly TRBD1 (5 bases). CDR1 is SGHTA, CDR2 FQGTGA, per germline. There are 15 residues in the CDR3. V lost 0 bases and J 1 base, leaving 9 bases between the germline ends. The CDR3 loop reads CASSLTPGENTEAFF. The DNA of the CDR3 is TGTGCCAGCAGCTTAACGCCGGGGGAGAACACTGAAGCTTTCTTT.

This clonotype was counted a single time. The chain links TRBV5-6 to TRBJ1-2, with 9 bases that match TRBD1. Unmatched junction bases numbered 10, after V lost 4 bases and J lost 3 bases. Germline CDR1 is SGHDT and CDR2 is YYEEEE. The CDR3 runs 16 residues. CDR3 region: CASSAQDRGNYYGYTF. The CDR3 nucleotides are TGTGCCAGCAGCGCCCAGGACAGGGGTAACTACTATGGCTACACCTTC.

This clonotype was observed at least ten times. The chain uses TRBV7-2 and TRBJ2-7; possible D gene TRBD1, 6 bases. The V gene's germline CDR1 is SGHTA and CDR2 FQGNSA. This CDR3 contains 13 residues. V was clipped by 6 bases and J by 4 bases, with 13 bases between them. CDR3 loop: CASSSQGPYEQYF. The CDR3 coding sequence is TGTGCCAGCAGTTCTCAGGGGCCATACGAGCAGTACTTC.

CDR3 region: CSVRPPSGNTGELFF. DNA of the CDR3: TGCAGTGTCAGGCCCCCTAGCGGGAACACCGGGGAGCTGTTTTTT. This chain joins TRBV20-1 and TRBJ2-2; 7 nucleotides line up with TRBD2. This CDR3 has 15 residues. Germline lookup yields CDR1 DFQATT and CDR2 SNEGSKA (reference sequence). V lost 7 bases, J lost 1 base, and 9 bases stayed unmatched.

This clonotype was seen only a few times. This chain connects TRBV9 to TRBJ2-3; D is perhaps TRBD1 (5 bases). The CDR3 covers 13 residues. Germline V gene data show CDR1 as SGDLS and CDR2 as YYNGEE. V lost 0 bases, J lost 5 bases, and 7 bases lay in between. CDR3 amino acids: CASSVGQGDTQYF. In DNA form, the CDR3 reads TGTGCCAGCAGCGTAGGTCAGGGAGATACGCAGTATTTT.

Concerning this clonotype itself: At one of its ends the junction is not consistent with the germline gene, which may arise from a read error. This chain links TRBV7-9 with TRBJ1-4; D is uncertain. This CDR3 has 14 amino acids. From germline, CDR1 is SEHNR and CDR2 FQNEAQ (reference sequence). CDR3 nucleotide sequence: TGTACCAGCAGCTTAGCGGGAGCAGAGGGAAAACTGTTTTTT. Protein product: CTSSLAGAEGKLFF.

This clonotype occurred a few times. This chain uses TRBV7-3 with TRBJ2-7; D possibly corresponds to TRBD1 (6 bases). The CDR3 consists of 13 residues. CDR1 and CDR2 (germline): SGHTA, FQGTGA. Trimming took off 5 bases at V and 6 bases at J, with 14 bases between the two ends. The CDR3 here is CASSPRTAAEQYF. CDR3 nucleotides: TGTGCCAGCAGCCCACGGACAGCGGCCGAGCAGTACTTC.

The CDR3 loop reads CASSQDRRLGGYTF. The CDR3 DNA follows: TGTGCCAGCAGCCAAGATAGGAGGCTTGGAGGCTACACCTTC. The V gene is TRBV14, the J gene TRBJ1-2, with D unclear. CDR1 and CDR2 from the germline V gene are SGHDN and FVKESK. Trimming shortened V by 0 bases and J by 8 bases, and 13 bases separated the two germline ends. This CDR3 region has 14 residues. The full variable domain, with the rest looked up from reference TRBV14 and TRBJ1-2, is EAGVTQFPSHSVIEKGQTVTLRCDPISGHDNLYWYRRVMGKEIKFLLHFVKESKQDESGMPNNRFLAERTGGTYSTLKVQPAELEDSGVYFCASSQDRRLGGYTFGSGTRLTVV.

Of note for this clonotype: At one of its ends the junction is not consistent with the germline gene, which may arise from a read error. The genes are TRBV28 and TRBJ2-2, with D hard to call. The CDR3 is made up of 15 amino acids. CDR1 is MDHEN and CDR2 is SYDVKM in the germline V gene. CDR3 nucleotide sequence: TGTGCCAGCAGTTTGGACCTGACGAACGCCGGGGAGCTGTTTTTT. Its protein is CASSLDLTNAGELFF.

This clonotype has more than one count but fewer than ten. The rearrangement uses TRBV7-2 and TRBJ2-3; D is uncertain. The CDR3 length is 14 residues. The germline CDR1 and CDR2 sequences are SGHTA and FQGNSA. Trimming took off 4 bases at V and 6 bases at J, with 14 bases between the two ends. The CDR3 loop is CASSCLRPGDTQYF. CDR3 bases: TGTGCCAGCAGCTGCCTCCGTCCGGGCGATACGCAGTATTTT.

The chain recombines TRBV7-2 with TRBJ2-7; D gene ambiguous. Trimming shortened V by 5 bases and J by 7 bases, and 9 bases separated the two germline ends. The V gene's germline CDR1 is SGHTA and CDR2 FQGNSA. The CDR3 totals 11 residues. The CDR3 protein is CASSTVREQYF. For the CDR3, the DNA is TGTGCCAGCAGCACGGTGAGAGAGCAGTACTTC. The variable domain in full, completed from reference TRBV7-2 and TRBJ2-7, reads GAGVSQSPSNKVTEKGKDVELRCDPISGHTALYWYRQSLGQGLEFLIYFQGNSAPDKSGLPSDRFSAERTGGSVSTLTIQRTQQEDSAVYLCASSTVREQYFGPGTRLTVT.

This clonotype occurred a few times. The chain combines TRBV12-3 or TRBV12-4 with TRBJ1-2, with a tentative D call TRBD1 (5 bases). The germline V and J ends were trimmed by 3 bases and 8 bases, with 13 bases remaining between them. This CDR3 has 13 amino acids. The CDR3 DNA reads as TGTGCCAGCAGTTTGGGGCCAAGTGAGGGCTACACCTTC. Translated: CASSLGPSEGYTF.

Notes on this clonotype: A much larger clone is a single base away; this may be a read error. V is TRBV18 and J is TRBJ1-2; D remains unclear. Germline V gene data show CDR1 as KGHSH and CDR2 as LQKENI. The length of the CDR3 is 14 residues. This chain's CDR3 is CTSSLNGEMDGYTF. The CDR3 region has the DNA TGTACCAGCTCACTCAACGGGGAGATGGATGGCTACACCTTC.

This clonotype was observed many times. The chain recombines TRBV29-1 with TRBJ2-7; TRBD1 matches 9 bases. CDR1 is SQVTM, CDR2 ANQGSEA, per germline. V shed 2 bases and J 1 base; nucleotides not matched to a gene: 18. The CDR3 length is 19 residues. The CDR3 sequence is CSVELPGTGSPGGSYEQYF. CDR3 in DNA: TGCAGCGTTGAATTACCTGGGACAGGGTCGCCCGGGGGATCCTACGAGCAGTACTTC.